The entry below describes one T cell receptor beta chain. This entry comes from a study of blood T cell repertoires in COVID-19. The wider study: Acute-phase and convalescent COVID-19 samples originated in the United States, Italy and Spain. In each case, the material was cDNA or gDNA derived from T cells, B-cell-depleted T cells, or PBMCs.

CDR1 is MNHEY, CDR2 SVGAGI, per germline. The CDR3 covers 16 residues. The V and J ends lost 4 bases and 8 bases, in that order; junction bases with no gene match: 11. In the authors' methods: By means of reference gene primer amplification, nucleated cell counts were estimated. Clones were read by immunoSEQ multiplex PCR, and TCRdb kept only the in-frame ones, dropping some. V, J and clone size are taken as reported in that table, and D and trimming were inferred from the DNA itself. Of around 150,000 clones listed, about 90% were seen once; the top ten hold roughly 5%. It was during active infection that Seattle patients were enrolled and then longitudinally followed.

The chain couples TRBV6-5 to TRBJ1-2; TRBD1 matches 12 bases. Sample: peripheral blood. The TCR was taken from a man aged 25-40 years with COVID-19, enrolled during active disease. In DNA form, the CDR3 reads TGTGCCAGCAGTTCCCGACCGGGACAGGGGGCGAAAGGCTACACCTTC. It is translated as CASSSRPGQGAKGYTF.